Presented here are 11 T cell receptor beta chains from one specimen sequenced in a study of OX40 agonist ivuxolimab in advanced cancers. TCRdb's copy holds only in-frame clones and misses some; the assay was immunoSEQ multiplex PCR. The table records about 54,000 clones, 91% of them present only once. The material was CD4+ or CD8+ T cells sorted from blood, obtained in a trial of the OX40 agonist ivuxolimab. These receptors originate from an adult with an advanced solid tumor such as melanoma, head and neck, liver or kidney cancer.

The chain uses TRBV2 and TRBJ2-7; D ambiguous. This CDR3 is 12 amino acids long. The V and J ends lost 7 bases and 3 bases respectively, with 10 bases between them. CDR1 and CDR2 (germline): SNHLY, FYNNEI. The DNA for the CDR3 is TGTGCCAGCACCTCGGTCCTCTACGAGCAGTACTTC. It encodes CASTSVLYEQYF.

This clone was seen only once. The rearrangement uses TRBV28 and TRBJ2-1; TRBD2 is a possible D gene (6 bases). The CDR3 consists of 14 residues. Germline V lookup: CDR1 MDHEN, CDR2 SYDVKM. V was pared by 1 base and J by 4 bases, with 8 bases between. CDR3 bases: TGTGCCAGCAGTTTATTAGCGGCATACAATGAGCAGTTCTTC. Amino acids: CASSLLAAYNEQFF.

The chain uses TRBV4-3 and TRBJ2-5, with D possibly being TRBD1 or TRBD2 (5 bases each). The CDR3 covers 16 residues. Trimming took off 0 bases at V and 6 bases at J, with 17 bases between the two ends. CDR1 is LGHNA and CDR2 is YSLEER in the germline V gene. The CDR3 coding sequence is TGCGCCAGCAGCCAAGATTGGGGCGGAGGCGGGCAGACCCAGTACTTC. Protein: CASSQDWGGGGQTQYF.

V gene TRBV29-1 combines with J gene TRBJ2-3, with 7 bases fitting TRBD1. The length of the CDR3 is 16 residues. Trimming removed 0 bases from V and 2 bases from J; junction bases left unmatched: 8. The V gene's germline CDR1 is SQVTM and CDR2 ANQGSEA. CDR3 in amino acids: CSVEEGTASPTDTQYF. The DNA for the CDR3 is TGCAGCGTTGAAGAAGGGACAGCCAGCCCCACAGATACGCAGTATTTT.

The chain has TRBV7-9 and TRBJ1-4; D gene ambiguous. This CDR3 region has 11 residues. Germline V gives CDR1 SEHNR, CDR2 FQNEAQ (reference sequence). Trimming shortened V by 5 bases and J by 6 bases, and 4 bases separated the two germline ends. The CDR3 loop is CASSPYEKLFF. The CDR3 region has the DNA TGTGCCAGCAGCCCCTATGAAAAACTGTTTTTT.

This clone was recorded once. The chain uses TRBV7-9 and TRBJ1-2; no clear D gene. Per the germline V gene, CDR1 is SEHNR and CDR2 is FQNEAQ (reference sequence). Deletions cut 4 bases from V and 4 bases from J, with 13 bases between. This CDR3 has 14 amino acids. Here the CDR3 DNA reads TGTGCCAGCAGCTCGCCGGCGGGATTCTATGGCTACACCTTC. Translation: CASSSPAGFYGYTF.

The chain has TRBV5-6 and TRBJ2-7, with D perhaps matching TRBD1 or TRBD2 (6 bases each). The ends were cut back, 4 bases at V and 2 bases at J, with 13 bases in the middle. The CDR3 runs 14 residues. Per germline, CDR1 SGHDT and CDR2 YYEEEE. Here the CDR3 reads CASSRGLPPYEQYF. The DNA of the CDR3 is TGTGCCAGCAGCCGGGGGCTCCCCCCCTACGAGCAGTACTTC.

The V call is TRBV30, the J call TRBJ1-6, with D maybe TRBD1 (5 bases). Deletions cut 0 bases from V and 9 bases from J, with 12 bases between. Germline V gene sequence: CDR1 GTSNPN, CDR2 SVGIG (reference sequence). CDR3 length: 14 residues. The CDR3 is CAWSVLAGSSPLHF. CDR3 DNA: TGTGCCTGGAGTGTACTGGCAGGGAGTTCACCCCTCCACTTT.

Only one count was recorded for this clone. The V call is TRBV12-5, the J call TRBJ2-6; D ambiguous. Trimming pared 5 bases from V and 2 bases from J, leaving 16 bases between. This CDR3 comprises 17 residues. Germline-derived CDR1 and CDR2 are LGHNT and FRNRAP. Written as DNA, the CDR3 is TGTGCTAGTGGTGCAACCCTTACCTCGGCTGGGGCCAACGTCCTGACTTTC. Residues: CASGATLTSAGANVLTF.

The CDR3 coding sequence is TGTGCCAGCAGCCAAAAGCCAGAATCCTACGAGCAGTACTTC. It encodes CASSQKPESYEQYF. The chain has TRBV4-2 and TRBJ2-7; D is uncertain. V was shortened by 2 bases and J by 1 base, with 9 bases between the two germline ends. Germline values: CDR1 LGHNA, CDR2 YNFKEQ. CDR3 size: 14 residues.

This chain uses TRBV9 with TRBJ1-5; D ambiguous. CDR3 length equals 15 residues. V lost 0 bases, J lost 4 bases, and 11 bases lay in between. Germline CDR1 and CDR2: SGDLS and YYNGEE. CDR3 sequence reads: CASSVGVGQNQPQHF. The CDR3 DNA reads as TGTGCCAGCAGCGTAGGTGTAGGGCAGAATCAGCCCCAGCATTTT.